This passage covers 21 T cell receptor beta chains from one sample sequenced in a study of T cells in Graves' hyperthyroidism and ophthalmopathy. The TCR beta CDR3 regions underwent amplification using RNA transcripts as the source. TCR CDR3 regions were first amplified by RT-PCR with HTBI primers. Via MiXCR, TCRdb re-called the multiplex PCR reads, giving one row per CDR3 protein. The sample shows roughly 260,000 distinct CDR3 sequences, more than 12% of them seen only once. Material for sequencing was blood. The receptor source for this set is a woman in her forties with Graves' hyperthyroidism that later progressed to Graves' ophthalmopathy.

This clonotype has ten or more counts. The rearrangement uses TRBV7-6 and TRBJ2-3; 11 nucleotides line up with TRBD2. V trimming: 5 bases; J trimming: 4 bases; junction bases outside the gene matches: 8. The CDR3 extends over 16 amino acids. The germline CDR1 and CDR2 sequences are SGHVS and FNYEAQ. CDR3 amino acids: CASSRGTSGDADTQYF. CDR3 bases: TGTGCCAGCAGCCGTGGGACTAGCGGAGACGCAGATACGCAGTATTTT. The full variable domain, completed using reference TRBV7-6 and TRBJ2-3, is GAGVSQSPRYKVTKRGQDVALRCDPISGHVSLYWYRQALGQGPEFLTYFNYEAQQDKSGLPNDRFSAERPEGSISTLTIQRTEQRDSAMYRCASSRGTSGDADTQYFGPGTRLTVL.

At least ten counts were recorded for this clonotype. The chain employs TRBV2 and TRBJ2-7, with 7 bases fitting TRBD2. J was trimmed by 4 bases and V by 8 bases; bases with no gene match: 8. CDR3 length: 13 residues. Germline values: CDR1 SNHLY, CDR2 FYNNEI. The CDR3 region is CASGPGREYEQYF. CDR3 nucleotides: TGTGCCAGCGGCCCGGGGAGGGAGTACGAGCAGTACTTC. Drawing the rest from reference TRBV2 and TRBJ2-7, the complete variable domain is EPEVTQTPSHQVTQMGQEVILRCVPISNHLYFYWYRQILGQKVEFLVSFYNNEISEKSEIFDDQFSVERPDGSNFTLKIRSTKLEDSAMYFCASGPGREYEQYFGPGTRLTVT.

This clonotype appeared a few times. The DNA for the CDR3 is TGTGCCAGCAGCCAAGATCGGAGACAGGGAGAGTTGTGGTACGAGCAGTACTTC. It codes for CASSQDRRQGELWYEQYF. The chain links TRBV3-1 to TRBJ2-7, with 7 bases lining up with TRBD1. The CDR3 has 18 amino acids. V lost 0 bases to trimming and J lost 4 bases; unmatched junction nucleotides: 15. Germline CDR1 reads LGHDT; CDR2 reads YNNKEL (reference sequence).

This clonotype was recorded many times. The CDR3 DNA reads TGTGCCAGCAGCCCCATAGATTTGGGACAGCAAGAGACCCAGTACTTC. Protein: CASSPIDLGQQETQYF. V is TRBV5-6 and J is TRBJ2-5; 7 bases fit TRBD1. V lost 4 bases, J lost 2 bases, and 11 bases stayed unmatched. There are 16 residues in the CDR3. From germline, CDR1 is SGHDT and CDR2 YYEEEE.

This clonotype was counted only a few times. The junction departs from the called germline gene at one end, perhaps through a read error. The chain recombines TRBV5-6 with TRBJ2-7; no reliable D call. CDR1 is SGHDT, CDR2 YYEEEE, per germline. The CDR3 loop spans 14 amino acids. The CDR3 here is CASSLGHISDEQYF. The CDR3 DNA reads as TGTGCCAGCAGCTTGGGACATATCTCCGACGAGCAGTACTTC.

On this clonotype: This may be a read error: a much more frequent sequence differs by one nucleotide. The chain combines TRBV10-3 with TRBJ2-7, with 12 nucleotides matching TRBD2. Trimming removed 8 bases from V and 5 bases from J; junction bases left unmatched: 10. Germline V gives CDR1 ENHRY, CDR2 SYGVKD. This CDR3 is built from 15 residues. The CDR3 loop reads CAIGPRLAGDNEQYF. For the CDR3, the DNA is TGTGCCATCGGCCCTCGACTAGCGGGAGACAACGAGCAGTACTTC.

The chain couples TRBV29-1 to TRBJ2-3; 11 bases line up with TRBD1. Germline CDR1 SQVTM, CDR2 ANQGSEA. The CDR3 totals 18 residues. The J segment lost 2 bases and the V segment lost 5 bases, leaving 15 bases of the junction unmatched. CDR3 nucleotides: TGCAGCGTTCTCCGGGACAGGGGGTTCCAAAGAGCCACAGATACGCAGTATTTT. It codes for CSVLRDRGFQRATDTQYF.

There are many counts of this clonotype. The chain uses TRBV20-1 and TRBJ1-2; possible D gene TRBD1, 5 bases. The CDR3 loop spans 14 amino acids. Germline CDR1 DFQATT, CDR2 SNEGSKA (reference sequence). Trimming left V 3 bases short and J 4 bases short, with 15 bases between. CDR3 nucleotide sequence: TGCAGTGCTAGCGCCGGGACTACCCCCTATGGCTACACCTTC. Residues: CSASAGTTPYGYTF.

This clonotype was seen many times. The V gene is TRBV20-1, the J gene TRBJ2-3; D may correspond to TRBD1 or TRBD2 (5 bases each). Per germline, CDR1 DFQATT and CDR2 SNEGSKA (reference sequence). This CDR3 contains 18 residues. Between the trimmed V and J ends, which lost 5 bases and 0 bases, there was a span of 24 bases. The CDR3 loop reads CSAGLPWGIISSTDTQYF. The CDR3 nucleotides read TGCAGTGCTGGGCTCCCCTGGGGGATTATATCGAGCACAGATACGCAGTATTTT.

The chain employs TRBV27 and TRBJ1-1, with D perhaps matching TRBD1 (5 bases). Between the trimmed V and J ends, which lost 1 base and 6 bases, there was a span of 15 bases. This CDR3 is built from 15 residues. CDR1 and CDR2 from the germline V gene are MNHEY and SMNVEV (reference sequence). CDR3 protein: CASSLYGRAGSEAFF. For the CDR3, the DNA is TGTGCCAGCAGTTTATATGGCAGGGCTGGATCTGAAGCTTTCTTT.

This clonotype was counted many times. This clone may be a read error of a much larger clone one base away. The chain carries TRBV2 and TRBJ2-3; no clear D. CDR1 is SNHLY, CDR2 FYNNEI, per germline. There are 11 residues in the CDR3. The V gene lost 7 bases and the J gene lost 1 base, with 3 bases spanning the gap. Here the CDR3 reads CASIGTDTQYF. The CDR3 DNA follows: TGTGCCAGCATTGGCACAGATACGCAGTATTTT.

This clonotype occurred many times. V gene TRBV7-9 combines with J gene TRBJ1-2; D is undetermined. CDR3 size: 14 residues. Germline lookup yields CDR1 SEHNR and CDR2 FQNEAQ (reference sequence). The V and J ends lost 2 bases and 3 bases respectively, with 10 bases between them. Here the CDR3 reads CASSLYGEDYGYTF. Written as DNA, the CDR3 is TGTGCCAGCAGCTTATACGGAGAGGACTATGGCTACACCTTC.

This clonotype was seen more than once but under ten times. A much more abundant neighbour one base away suggests this may be a read error. V gene TRBV7-9 combines with J gene TRBJ1-4, with 8 bases identical to TRBD1. Per the germline V gene, CDR1 is SEHNR and CDR2 is FQNEAQ (reference sequence). Trimming cost V 1 base and J 12 bases; bases outside gene matches: 10. The CDR3 extends over 15 amino acids. The CDR3 sequence is CASSLGDRLNEELFF. CDR3 sequence (DNA): TGTGCCAGCAGCTTAGGGGACAGGCTCAACGAAGAACTGTTTTTT.

At least ten counts were recorded for this clonotype. The chain uses TRBV20-1 and TRBJ1-5; D remains unclear. Germline V CDR1 and CDR2: DFQATT, SNEGSKA (reference sequence). This CDR3 spans 12 amino acids. Trimming removed 7 bases from V and 2 bases from J, with 9 bases in between. The CDR3 region has the DNA TGCAGTGTGGGCAGGCGCAATCAGCCCCAGCATTTT. Amino acids: CSVGRRNQPQHF.

This clonotype was counted many times. The J gene is TRBJ2-7, the V gene TRBV19, with D maybe TRBD1 (5 bases). The CDR3 totals 14 residues. V was clipped by 3 bases and J by 2 bases, with 11 bases between them. The germline gives CDR1 LNHDA, CDR2 SQIVND (reference sequence). The CDR3 loop is CASSMARQTYEQYF. CDR3 nucleotide sequence: TGTGCCAGTAGTATGGCGAGACAGACCTACGAGCAGTACTTC.

The genes are TRBV29-1 and TRBJ1-5; 7 nucleotides line up with TRBD1. The CDR3 has 14 residues. CDR1 and CDR2 from the germline V gene are SQVTM and ANQGSEA. Unmatched junction bases numbered 7, after V lost 8 bases and J lost 0 bases. In nucleotides, the CDR3 is TGCAGCATACAGGGACAGAATAGCAATCAGCCCCAGCATTTT. It encodes CSIQGQNSNQPQHF.

This chain joins TRBV28 and TRBJ2-7; D is undetermined. V was cut by 2 bases and J by 2 bases, with 13 bases left in between. Germline V gene sequence: CDR1 MDHEN, CDR2 SYDVKM. The CDR3 has 15 residues. This CDR3 reads CASSLPAPPPYEQYF. CDR3 DNA: TGTGCCAGCAGTTTACCGGCGCCGCCCCCCTACGAGCAGTACTTC.

This clonotype was found many times. This sequence joins TRBV7-9 and TRBJ1-2; 9 bases are a match to TRBD1. Per germline, CDR1 SEHNR and CDR2 FQNEAQ (reference sequence). The CDR3 covers 15 residues. The V and J ends lost 5 bases and 2 bases, in that order; junction bases with no gene match: 6. CDR3 residues: CASSPRTGVNYGYTF. The CDR3 nucleotides are TGTGCCAGCAGCCCGAGGACAGGGGTAAACTATGGCTACACCTTC.

This clonotype was detected many times. The chain is built from TRBV12-3 or TRBV12-4 and TRBJ2-7; unclear D gene. With 3 bases removed from V and 0 bases from J, the gap between germline ends came to 12 bases. The CDR3 is 15 amino acids. CDR3 in DNA: TGTGCCAGCAGTTTTGGGCTCTTAGGCTCCTACGAGCAGTACTTC. Translating it yields CASSFGLLGSYEQYF.

In its sample, this clonotype was seen many times. The chain uses TRBV2 and TRBJ2-7; the D gene could be TRBD1 or TRBD2 (5 bases each). V was shortened by 1 base and J by 7 bases, with 17 bases between the two germline ends. Per the germline V gene, CDR1 is SNHLY and CDR2 is FYNNEI. CDR3 length: 15 amino acids. The CDR3 spells CASSEGPQGPREQYF. CDR3 bases: TGTGCCAGCAGTGAAGGCCCCCAGGGACCAAGGGAGCAGTACTTC.

J is TRBJ2-7 and V is TRBV28, with 9 bases matching TRBD2. The V and J ends lost 3 bases and 7 bases, in that order; junction bases with no gene match: 16. The CDR3 contains 17 residues. Germline CDR1 reads MDHEN; CDR2 reads SYDVKM. Here the CDR3 DNA reads TGTGCCAGCAGTTTTGATCCCGGGCGGGGGGGCGCAGAAGAGCAGTACTTC. It encodes CASSFDPGRGGAEEQYF.